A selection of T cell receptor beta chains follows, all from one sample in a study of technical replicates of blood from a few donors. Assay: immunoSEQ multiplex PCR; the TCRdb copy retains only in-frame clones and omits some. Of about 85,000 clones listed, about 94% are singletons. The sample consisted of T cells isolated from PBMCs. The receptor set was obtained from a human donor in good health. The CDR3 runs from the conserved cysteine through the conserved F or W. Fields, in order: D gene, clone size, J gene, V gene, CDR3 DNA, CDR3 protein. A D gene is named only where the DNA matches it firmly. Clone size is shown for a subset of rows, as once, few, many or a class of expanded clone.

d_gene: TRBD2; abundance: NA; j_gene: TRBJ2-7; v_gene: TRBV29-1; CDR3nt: TGCAGCGTGGCAGGGACTAGCGGGAGGTTCCCTTTCGAGCAGTACTTC; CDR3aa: CSVAGTSGRFPFEQYF
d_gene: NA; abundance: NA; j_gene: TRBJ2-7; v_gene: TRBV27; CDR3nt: TGTGCCAGCAGGAGAGGGATTTACGAGCAGTACTTC; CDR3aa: CASRRGIYEQYF
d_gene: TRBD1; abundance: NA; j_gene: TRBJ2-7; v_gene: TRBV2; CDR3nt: TGTGCCAGCAGTATTATCCTGGGACAGAACTACGAGCAGTACTTC; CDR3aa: CASSIILGQNYEQYF
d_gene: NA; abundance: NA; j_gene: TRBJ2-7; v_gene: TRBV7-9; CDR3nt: TGTGCCAGCAGCTTAGGAGTCGAGCAGTACTTC; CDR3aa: CASSLGVEQYF
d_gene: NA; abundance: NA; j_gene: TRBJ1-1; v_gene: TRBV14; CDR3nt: TGTGCCAGCAGCCAACTCCCGGGCACTGAAGCTTTCTTT; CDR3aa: CASSQLPGTEAFF
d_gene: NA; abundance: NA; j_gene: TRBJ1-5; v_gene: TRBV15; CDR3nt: TGTGCCACCGGGTCGACAGAAAATCAGCCCCAGCATTTT; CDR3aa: CATGSTENQPQHF
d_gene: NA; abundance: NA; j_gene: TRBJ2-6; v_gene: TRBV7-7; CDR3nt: TGTGCCAGCAGCTTAGGATCAGGGTCTGGGGCCAACGTCCTGACTTTC; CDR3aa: CASSLGSGSGANVLTF
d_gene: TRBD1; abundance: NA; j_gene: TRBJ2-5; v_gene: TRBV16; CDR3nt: TGTGCCAGCAGCCAATCAATAGGACAGGGTGGAAAGACCCAGTACTTC; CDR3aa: CASSQSIGQGGKTQYF
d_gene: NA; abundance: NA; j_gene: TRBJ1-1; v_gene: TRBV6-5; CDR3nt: TGTGCCAGCAGTCCGTCTGTCGGGGTCACTGAAGCTTTCTTT; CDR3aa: CASSPSVGVTEAFF
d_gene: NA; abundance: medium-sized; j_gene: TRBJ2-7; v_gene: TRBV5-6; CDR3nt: TGTGCCAGCAGCTTGAGCGGTACCTACGAGCAGTACTTC; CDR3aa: CASSLSGTYEQYF